This T cell receptor beta chain was found in a study of blood T cell repertoires in COVID-19. Assay used: immunoSEQ multiplex PCR; TCRdb lists only in-frame clones, some missing. This table has hundreds of thousands of clones, about 85% appearing once. This CDR3 comprises 14 residues. V was pared by 4 bases and J by 2 bases, with 12 bases between. CDR1 and CDR2 from the germline V gene are SGHNT and YYREEE (reference sequence). This chain connects TRBV5-4 to TRBJ1-1; D is unclear. This receptor was obtained from a woman between 18 and 29 years old with acute COVID-19. Input material: PBMCs or T cells enriched from blood (not recorded which). CDR3 loop: CASSPYSPNTEAFF. CDR3 bases: TGTGCCAGCAGCCCCTACAGTCCAAACACTGAAGCTTTCTTT. The whole variable domain, remainder taken from reference TRBV5-4 and TRBJ1-1, is ETGVTQSPTHLIKTRGQQVTLRCSSQSGHNTVSWYQQALGQGPQFIFQYYREEENGRGNFPPRFSGLQFPNYSSELNVNALELDDSALYLCASSPYSPNTEAFFGQGTRLTVV.